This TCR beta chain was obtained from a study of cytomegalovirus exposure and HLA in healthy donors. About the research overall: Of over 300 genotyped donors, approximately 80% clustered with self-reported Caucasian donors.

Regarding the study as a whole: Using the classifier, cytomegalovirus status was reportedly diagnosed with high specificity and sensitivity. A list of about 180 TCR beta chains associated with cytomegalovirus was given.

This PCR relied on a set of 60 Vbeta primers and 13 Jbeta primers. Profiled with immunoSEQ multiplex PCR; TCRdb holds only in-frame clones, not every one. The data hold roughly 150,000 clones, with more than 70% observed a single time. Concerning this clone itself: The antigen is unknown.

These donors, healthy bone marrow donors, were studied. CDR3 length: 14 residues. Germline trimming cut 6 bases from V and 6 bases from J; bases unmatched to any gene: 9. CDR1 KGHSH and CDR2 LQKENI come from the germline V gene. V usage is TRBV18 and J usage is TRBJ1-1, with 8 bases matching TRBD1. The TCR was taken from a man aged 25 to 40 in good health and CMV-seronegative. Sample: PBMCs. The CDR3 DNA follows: TGTGCCAGCTCCCAAGACAGGGGAAACCCTGAAGCTTTCTTT. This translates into CASSQDRGNPEAFF.